The source of this T cell receptor beta chain is a study of blood T cell repertoires in COVID-19 (dated by TCRdb to 2020 to 2021). Study-wide context: Samples covering the acute and convalescent phases of COVID-19 were provided by collaborators in the United States, Italy and Spain. The material from the prospective study consisted of cDNA or gDNA derived from T cells, B-cell-depleted T cells, or PBMCs. The dataset comprised deeply sampled blood TCRbeta repertoires from subjects exposed to, actively infected with, or recovered from COVID-19. The repertoires were made available in a free public database intended to serve as a resource for research on the immune response to SARS-CoV-2. Samples were obtained from the ongoing ImmuneRACE study (first 160 participants) and from 950 to 1,500 subjects provided by 6 global collaborators. A de-identified subject ID, COVID-19 status, age in years and sex were almost always included in the sample metadata. Where available, HLA class I and class II types were taken from metadata supplied by the sample provider and were not determined by assay-based typing.

Broader findings and caveats from the paper: How much clinical and demographic metadata was included differed by source and by participant, and the metadata was provided uncurated.

Participants in the prospective study were enrolled through a virtual design, were aged about 18 to 90 years, and lived in about two dozen United States geographic areas. In the prospective study, participants were assigned to cohorts based on the clinical history participants reported in a screening survey and a study questionnaire. Recovered participants in ImmuneRACE Cohort 3 were defined by two consecutive negative NP/OP PCR tests, clearance by a healthcare professional, or resolution of symptoms. Mobile phlebotomists in the prospective study collected whole blood, serum and a nasopharyngeal or oropharyngeal swab from every participant. Over a roughly 2-month period, participants in the prospective study had the option of providing additional blood draws and questionnaires. Blood samples from the prospective study were shipped frozen or at room temperature prior to DNA extraction. The CDR1 and CDR2 encoded by the germline V gene are SGHVS and FNYEAQ. From its cysteine to its phenylalanine, the CDR3 spans 13 amino acids. CDR3 DNA only is kept here, 39 bases in frame from base 1. Trimming leaves V shorter by 6 bases and J shorter by 3 bases, with the junction holding 3 bases beyond the gene matches.

Concerning this clone itself: Its recognized antigen is unknown. Qualities for individual bases were not recorded, and no much larger clone is one base off.

The immunoSEQ Assay, a bias-controlled multiplex PCR, was used to amplify TCRbeta CDR3 regions from genomic DNA. From the authors' description of their analysis: The number of nucleated cells in each sample was estimated from the amplification of reference gene primers within the assay. To quantify the absolute abundance of each unique TCRbeta CDR3 rearrangement, sequence reads were collapsed and filtered. For each sample, productive Simpson clonality was calculated as the square root of Simpson's diversity index over productive rearrangements. TCRdb holds this immuneACCESS table with in-frame rearrangements only. Some clones are missing; in checked studies, unresolved V genes explain under half, and the rest has no known cause. The V and J calls and the clone size are those of that table, but D and trimming were determined from the DNA. This sample gives about 440,000 clones in total; less than 95% of them show up just once. The top ten hold approximately 0.65% of the sample.

This receptor was taken from a man aged 18 to 35 who had recovered from COVID-19. The rearrangement combines TRBV7-6 with TRBJ1-2; 8 nucleotides in the junction match TRBD1. Sequences were obtained from PBMCs or T cells enriched from blood (not recorded which). The CDR3 region reads CASSQDRDYGYTF. At the DNA level, the sequence is TGTGCCAGCAGTCAGGACAGGGACTATGGCTACACCTTC.